This entry describes one T cell receptor (beta chain). The data belong to a study of cytomegalovirus exposure and HLA in healthy donors. The PCR employed 60 Vbeta primers together with 13 Jbeta primers. The repertoire was sequenced with immunoSEQ multiplex PCR; TCRdb's copy has only in-frame clones and lacks some. The sample consists of about 150,000 clones, 60% to 80% of them appearing once. Germline values: CDR1 SGHDT, CDR2 YYEEEE. The V and J ends lost 0 bases and 9 bases respectively, with 10 bases between them. CDR3 size: 14 residues. The clonotype was recovered from a male donor in good health and CMV-seronegative. The V call is TRBV5-6, the J call TRBJ1-6; TRBD1 is a possible D gene (5 bases). The sample consisted of PBMCs. CDR3 coding DNA: TGTGCCAGCAGCTTGGCTGACAGACCTTCACCCCTCCACTTT. Translating gives CASSLADRPSPLHF.